These T cell receptor beta chains were read from a single sample in a study of OX40 agonist ivuxolimab in advanced cancers. Sequenced by immunoSEQ multiplex PCR; TCRdb stores in-frame clones only, minus some. The sample carries tens of thousands of clones, 75% to 90% recorded once. The sequenced sample was CD4+ or CD8+ T cells sorted from blood, obtained in a trial of the OX40 agonist ivuxolimab. These receptors originate from an adult with an advanced solid tumor such as melanoma, head and neck, liver or kidney cancer. The CDR3 runs from the conserved cysteine through the conserved F or W. The order of the fields is D gene, clone size, V gene, J gene, CDR3 protein, CDR3 DNA. D genes are given only for firm matches. Expanded clones get a size class; other rows say once, few or many, or leave the size out.

>.|.|TRBV7-9|TRBJ2-1
CASSLRQSGYNEQFF
TGTGCCAGCAGCTTAAGGCAGAGTGGGTACAATGAGCAGTTCTTC
>.|.|TRBV28|TRBJ1-6
CASSLLRDGGRVPPLHF
TGTGCCAGCAGTTTACTACGTGACGGGGGGCGCGTACCACCCCTCCACTTT
>.|.|TRBV19|TRBJ1-6
CASSISGRTNSPLHF
TGTGCCAGTAGTATTTCGGGCAGGACTAATTCACCCCTCCACTTT
>.|.|TRBV7-2|TRBJ2-7
CASSLGGFNEQYF
TGTGCCAGCAGCTTAGGGGGGTTCAACGAGCAGTACTTC
>.|.|TRBV9|TRBJ2-5
CASSVDGVQETQYF
TGTGCCAGCAGCGTCGACGGTGTACAAGAGACCCAGTACTTC
>TRBD1|.|TRBV25-1|TRBJ2-1
CASSDPRTGRPINNEQFF
TGTGCCAGCAGTGATCCTAGGACAGGGCGACCCATCAACAATGAGCAGTTCTTC
>TRBD2|.|TRBV6-1|TRBJ2-3
CASSELAGLSSTDTQYF
TGTGCCAGCAGTGAACTAGCGGGATTGTCTAGCACAGATACGCAGTATTTT
>.|.|TRBV10-3|TRBJ2-3
CAISESKTGYTTDTQYF
TGTGCCATCAGTGAGTCTAAAACAGGATATACCACAGATACGCAGTATTTT
>TRBD2|.|TRBV7-9|TRBJ2-7
CASSPRGSGDSYEQYF
TGTGCCAGCAGCCCCCGGGGTAGCGGGGACTCCTACGAGCAGTACTTC
>.|.|TRBV11-2|TRBJ1-4
CASSGEWGDEKLFF
TGTGCCAGCAGCGGGGAGTGGGGCGATGAAAAACTGTTTTTT
>.|.|TRBV6-5|TRBJ2-7
CASAPRQGSSYEQYF
TGTGCCAGCGCGCCCAGGCAGGGGAGCTCCTACGAGCAGTACTTC
>.|once|TRBV28|TRBJ2-2
CASSLMGAGELFF
TGTGCCAGCAGTTTAATGGGAGCCGGGGAGCTGTTTTTT
>TRBD2|.|TRBV19|TRBJ2-7
CASSITSGSIYEQYF
TGTGCCAGTAGTATTACTAGCGGGAGTATTTACGAGCAGTACTTC
>.|.|TRBV29-1|TRBJ1-1
CSVAGAGSEAFF
TGCAGCGTTGCGGGGGCTGGGTCTGAAGCTTTCTTT
>.|.|TRBV6-5|TRBJ2-7
CASSYGGTYEQYF
TGTGCCAGCAGTTACGGGGGTACCTACGAGCAGTACTTC
>TRBD1|.|TRBV27|TRBJ1-6
CASSRQGAGDGTYNSPLHF
TGTGCCAGCAGTCGCCAGGGGGCGGGTGACGGGACCTATAATTCACCCCTCCACTTT
>.|.|TRBV5-4|TRBJ2-1
CASSWSDNEQFF
TGTGCCAGCAGTTGGTCTGACAATGAGCAGTTCTTC
>.|once|TRBV7-3|TRBJ2-3
CASSSSGVASSTDTQYF
TGTGCCAGCAGCTCCTCAGGAGTGGCATCTAGCACAGATACGCAGTATTTT
>.|.|TRBV9|TRBJ1-1
CASSVGGATEAFF
TGTGCCAGCAGCGTAGGGGGGGCGACTGAAGCTTTCTTT
>.|.|TRBV27|TRBJ1-2
CASSLTANYGYTF
TGTGCCAGCAGTTTGACAGCTAACTATGGCTACACCTTC
>.|.|TRBV15|TRBJ2-7
CATSRIESRHEQYF
TGTGCCACCAGCAGAATTGAGAGTCGCCACGAGCAGTACTTC
>.|once|TRBV7-2|TRBJ2-1
CASSSTNYNEQFF
TGTGCCAGCAGCTCGACAAATTACAATGAGCAGTTCTTC
>TRBD2|.|TRBV7-9|TRBJ2-1
CASSLSGGATYEQFF
TGTGCCAGCAGCTTATCCGGGGGGGCCACATATGAGCAGTTCTTC
>TRBD1|.|TRBV5-8|TRBJ2-7
CASSSIGTGARSPYEQYF
TGTGCCAGCAGCTCCATCGGAACAGGGGCCAGGTCCCCCTACGAGCAGTACTTC
>TRBD1|.|TRBV6-1|TRBJ2-7
CASFRDSSYEQYF
TGTGCCAGTTTCCGGGACAGCTCCTACGAGCAGTACTTC
>.|.|TRBV13|TRBJ2-6
CASSSVDSGANVLTF
TGTGCCAGCAGCTCCGTTGACTCTGGGGCCAACGTCCTGACTTTC
>TRBD2|.|TRBV2|TRBJ2-1
CASRSGTSGSDEQFF
TGTGCCAGCAGGAGCGGGACTAGCGGGAGTGATGAGCAGTTCTTC
>TRBD2|.|TRBV4-1|TRBJ2-7
CASSLVAGLPGDEQYF
TGCGCCAGCAGCCTGGTAGCGGGTCTCCCTGGGGACGAGCAGTACTTC
>TRBD1|.|TRBV5-1|TRBJ2-7
CASRFETGRDEQYF
TGCGCCAGCAGGTTTGAGACAGGGCGTGATGAGCAGTACTTC
>.|.|TRBV5-6|TRBJ2-7
CASSSSSEQYF
TGTGCCAGCAGTTCCAGTAGCGAGCAGTACTTC
>.|.|TRBV7-8|TRBJ2-5
CASSPNRGGQETQYF
TGTGCCAGCAGTCCTAACCGTGGGGGACAAGAGACCCAGTACTTC
>TRBD2|.|TRBV5-3|TRBJ2-7
CARSFQLAGNTYEQYF
TGTGCCAGAAGCTTTCAACTAGCGGGGAATACCTACGAGCAGTACTTC
>TRBD1|.|TRBV27|TRBJ1-2
CASSGGDRGYTF
TGTGCCAGCTCAGGGGGCGATCGTGGCTACACCTTC
>.|.|TRBV4-3|TRBJ1-2
CASSQEWYQGGYGYTF
TGCGCCAGCAGCCAAGAGTGGTATCAAGGCGGCTATGGCTACACCTTC
>TRBD1|.|TRBV7-2|TRBJ2-2
CASRPRQGMNTGELFF
TGTGCCAGCAGACCAAGACAGGGTATGAACACCGGGGAGCTGTTTTTT
>.|.|TRBV10-3|TRBJ2-3
CAISGDSVTDTQYF
TGTGCCATCAGTGGGGACTCTGTCACAGATACGCAGTATTTT
>.|.|TRBV10-2|TRBJ1-5
CASSESFPPYSNQPQHF
TGCGCCAGCAGTGAGAGTTTCCCTCCATATAGCAATCAGCCCCAGCATTTT
>TRBD1|.|TRBV7-2|TRBJ2-6
CASSRTGANGANVLTF
TGTGCCAGCAGCCGGACAGGGGCAAATGGGGCCAACGTCCTGACTTTC
>.|few|TRBV27|TRBJ2-7
CASSSIGDTTYEQYF
TGTGCCAGCAGTTCCATCGGGGACACCACCTACGAGCAGTACTTC
>.|.|TRBV27|TRBJ2-5
CFGGGASQETQYF
TGTTTCGGTGGGGGGGCCTCCCAAGAGACCCAGTACTTC
>TRBD1|.|TRBV11-3|TRBJ1-1
CASSLGAGQGDGNTEAFF
TGTGCCAGCAGCTTAGGAGCCGGACAGGGGGATGGGAACACTGAAGCTTTCTTT
>TRBD1|.|TRBV5-6|TRBJ1-4
CASSPTTGGREKLFF
TGTGCCAGCAGCCCCACGACAGGGGGCCGGGAAAAACTGTTTTTT
>.|.|TRBV9|TRBJ1-3
CASSVVGENTIYF
TGTGCCAGCAGCGTAGTAGGCGAAAACACCATATATTTT
>TRBD1|.|TRBV27|TRBJ2-1
CASSWSGGENEQFF
TGTGCCAGCAGTTGGTCAGGGGGCGAGAATGAGCAGTTCTTC
>.|.|TRBV10-2|TRBJ1-6
CASSGQTNSPLHF
TGCGCCAGCAGTGGACAGACAAATTCACCCCTCCACTTT
>TRBD1|.|TRBV9|TRBJ2-1
CASSGGQTYNEQFF
TGTGCCAGCAGCGGGGGACAGACCTACAATGAGCAGTTCTTC
>.|.|TRBV7-3|TRBJ2-2
CASSLRGGAPSGELFF
TGTGCCAGCAGCTTGAGAGGGGGGGCCCCGAGCGGGGAGCTGTTTTTT
>TRBD2|once|TRBV2|TRBJ2-1
CAFRGLAGGSSYNEQFF
TGTGCCTTTCGGGGACTAGCGGGGGGGAGCTCCTACAATGAGCAGTTCTTC
>.|.|TRBV6-6|TRBJ1-1
CASSYGGVHGNTEAFF
TGTGCCAGCAGTTACGGAGGGGTGCATGGGAACACTGAAGCTTTCTTT
>.|.|TRBV7-6|TRBJ2-1
CASSLAGAEQFF
TGTGCCAGCAGCTTAGCGGGGGCCGAGCAGTTCTTC
>TRBD1|few|TRBV7-9|TRBJ2-7
CASSPGQGTYEQYF
TGTGCCAGCAGCCCCGGACAGGGGACCTACGAGCAGTACTTC
>.|.|TRBV23-1|TRBJ2-5
CASSQSRATETQYF
TGCGCCAGCAGTCAATCGAGGGCCACGGAGACCCAGTACTTC
>TRBD2|.|TRBV7-6|TRBJ2-7
CASSLLAGDGEQYF
TGTGCCAGCAGCTTACTAGCGGGAGACGGCGAGCAGTACTTC
>.|.|TRBV7-9|TRBJ1-1
CASSPGAGRTREAFF
TGTGCCAGCAGCCCAGGGGCCGGACGGACCCGAGAAGCTTTCTTT
>TRBD1|.|TRBV4-1|TRBJ2-1
CASSQYRGAGSYNEQFF
TGCGCCAGCAGCCAATACAGGGGGGCTGGGTCCTACAATGAGCAGTTCTTC